This T cell receptor beta chain was obtained from a study of OX40 agonist ivuxolimab in advanced cancers. Study background: Every 2 weeks, patients received ivuxolimab intravenously, dosed at 0.01 to 10 mg/kg. Prior anti-PD-1, anti-PD-L1 or anti-CTLA-4 therapy did not bar entry, and approximately 43% had some. Study-wide results and caveats: The 0.1-3.0 mg/kg partial responders had among the lowest clonal expansion.

Systemic immunosuppression or a history of autoimmune disease excluded patients. CDR3 size: 12 residues. Per the germline V gene, CDR1 is SNHLY and CDR2 is FYNNEI. The V end lost 5 bases, the J end lost 5 bases, and 10 bases lay between the germline ends. A note on this clone: No antigen is known for it.

TCRdb's copy holds only in-frame clones and misses some; the assay was immunoSEQ multiplex PCR. Altogether 48,000 or so clones are present, about four fifths being singletons, with the ten largest covering 1.1%. Sequences were derived from CD4+ or CD8+ T cells sorted from blood, sampled in a trial of the OX40 agonist ivuxolimab. V usage is TRBV2 and J usage is TRBJ2-7; D possibly corresponds to TRBD1 (6 bases). The TCR was taken from an adult with an advanced solid tumor such as melanoma, head and neck, liver or kidney cancer. CDR3 amino acids: CASSLGADEQYF. CDR3 sequence (DNA): TGTGCCAGCAGTTTGGGGGCGGACGAGCAGTACTTC.